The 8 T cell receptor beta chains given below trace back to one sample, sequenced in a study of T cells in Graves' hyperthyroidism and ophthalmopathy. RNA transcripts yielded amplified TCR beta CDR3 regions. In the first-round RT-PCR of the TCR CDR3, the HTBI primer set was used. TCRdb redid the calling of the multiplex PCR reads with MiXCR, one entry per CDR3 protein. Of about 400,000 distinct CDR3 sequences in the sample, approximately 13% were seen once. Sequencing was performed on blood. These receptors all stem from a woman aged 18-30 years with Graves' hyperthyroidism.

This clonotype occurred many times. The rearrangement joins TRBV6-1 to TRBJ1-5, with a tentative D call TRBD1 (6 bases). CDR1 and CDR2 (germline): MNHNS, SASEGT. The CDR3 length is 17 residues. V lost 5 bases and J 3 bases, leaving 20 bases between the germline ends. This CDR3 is CASSPSGGAGNNQPQHF. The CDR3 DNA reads TGTGCCAGCAGTCCGTCGGGGGGGGCTGGTAACAATCAGCCCCAGCATTTT.

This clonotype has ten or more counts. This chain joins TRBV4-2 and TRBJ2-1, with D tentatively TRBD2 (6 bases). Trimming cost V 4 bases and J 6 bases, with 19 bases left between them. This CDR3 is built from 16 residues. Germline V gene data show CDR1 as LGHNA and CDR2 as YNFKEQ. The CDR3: CASSRGRVSGLNEQFF. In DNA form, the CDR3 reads TGTGCCAGCAGCCGAGGACGGGTATCGGGACTCAATGAGCAGTTCTTC.

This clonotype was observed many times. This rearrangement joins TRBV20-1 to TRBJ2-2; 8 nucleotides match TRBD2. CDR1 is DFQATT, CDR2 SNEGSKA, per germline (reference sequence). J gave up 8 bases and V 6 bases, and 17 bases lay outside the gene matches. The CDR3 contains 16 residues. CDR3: CSAPDPGLGTGGELFF. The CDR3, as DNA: TGCAGTGCCCCGGATCCGGGACTAGGTACTGGTGGGGAGCTGTTTTTT.

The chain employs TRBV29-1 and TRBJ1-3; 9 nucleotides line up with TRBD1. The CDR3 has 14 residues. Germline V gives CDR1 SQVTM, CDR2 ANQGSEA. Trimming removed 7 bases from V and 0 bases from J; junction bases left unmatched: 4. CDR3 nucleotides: TGCAGCGCCGGGACAGGGATCTCTGGAAACACCATATATTTT. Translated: CSAGTGISGNTIYF.

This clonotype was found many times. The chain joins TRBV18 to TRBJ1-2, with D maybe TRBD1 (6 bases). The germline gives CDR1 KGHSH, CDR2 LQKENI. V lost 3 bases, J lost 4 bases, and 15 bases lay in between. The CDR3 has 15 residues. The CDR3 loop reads CASSPLDRWTYGYTF. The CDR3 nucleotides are TGTGCCAGCTCACCCCTCGACAGGTGGACCTATGGCTACACCTTC.

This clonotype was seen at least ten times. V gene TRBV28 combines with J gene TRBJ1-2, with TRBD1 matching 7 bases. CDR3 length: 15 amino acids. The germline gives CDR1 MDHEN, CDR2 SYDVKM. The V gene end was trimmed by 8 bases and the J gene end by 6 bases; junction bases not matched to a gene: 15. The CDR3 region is CASRLRGNTGDGYTF. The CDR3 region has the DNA TGTGCCAGCCGCCTGCGGGGAAACACAGGGGATGGCTACACCTTC.

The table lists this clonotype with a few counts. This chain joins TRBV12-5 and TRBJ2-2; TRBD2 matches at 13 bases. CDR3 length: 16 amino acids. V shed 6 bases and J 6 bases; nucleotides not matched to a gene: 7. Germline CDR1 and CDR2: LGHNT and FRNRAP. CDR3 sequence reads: CASGRGTSGTPGELFF. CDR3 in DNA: TGTGCTAGTGGCCGCGGGACTAGCGGGACCCCCGGGGAGCTGTTTTTT.

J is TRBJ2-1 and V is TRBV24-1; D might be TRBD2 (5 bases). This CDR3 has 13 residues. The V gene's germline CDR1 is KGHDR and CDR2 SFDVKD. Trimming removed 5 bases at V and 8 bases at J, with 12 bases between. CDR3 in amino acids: CATSVPGLDEQFF. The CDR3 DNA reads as TGTGCCACCAGTGTCCCGGGGTTGGATGAGCAGTTCTTC.